The clone carrying this TCR beta chain appeared many times. Amplification of TCR beta CDR3 regions was performed using RNA transcripts as template. When the TCR CDR3 underwent first-round RT-PCR, the HTBI primer set was used. TCRdb re-analysed the multiplex PCR reads in MiXCR, keeping a single row per CDR3 protein. The sample consists of 90,000 to 120,000 distinct CDR3 sequences, 16% of them appearing once. The sample belongs to a study of T cells in Graves' hyperthyroidism and ophthalmopathy. Sequenced: blood. The sequence was collected from a woman in her 50s with Graves' hyperthyroidism.

CDR3 protein: CSARAQGGPGEVYGYTF. CDR3 nucleotides: TGCAGTGCTAGAGCTCAAGGAGGACCAGGGGAGGTCTATGGCTACACCTTC. The rearrangement links TRBV20-1 to TRBJ1-2, with a possible D match to TRBD1 (6 bases). Germline V gives CDR1 DFQATT, CDR2 SNEGSKA (reference sequence). This CDR3 is 17 amino acids long. Trimming took 1 base from V and 4 from J, leaving 22 bases between them.